This paragraph reports one T cell receptor (beta chain). The CDR3 length is 15 residues. In germline, CDR1 is MNHEY, CDR2 SVGAGI. After removal of 0 bases from V and 7 bases from J, the junction contained 4 bases not matched to a gene. The data originate from a study of blood T cell repertoires in COVID-19. Cohort placement rested on clinical history that participants reported themselves. Only in-frame clones appear in the TCRdb table, and some are missing; sequencing was by immunoSEQ multiplex PCR. Found here are about 180,000 clones, 88% of them singletons; the top ten hold more than 8.5%. This sequence was found in a woman younger than 30 who had recovered from COVID-19. Sequencing was done on a sample of PBMCs or T cells enriched from blood (not recorded which). The chain joins TRBV6-5 to TRBJ2-1, with 9 bases matching TRBD1. The CDR3 protein is CASSYSGQGGNEQFF. For the CDR3, the DNA is TGTGCCAGCAGTTACTCGGGACAGGGTGGGAATGAGCAGTTCTTC.